One sample yielded the 23 T cell receptor beta chains listed below, sequenced in a study of blood T cell repertoires in COVID-19. The repertoire was sequenced with immunoSEQ multiplex PCR; TCRdb's copy has only in-frame clones and lacks some. The sample lists 53,000 or so clones; around 80% were seen once. Input material: peripheral blood. The origin of the receptors is a man aged 55 to 70 with acute or convalescent COVID-19.

Only a few counts were recorded for this clone. CDR3 nucleotide sequence: TGTGCCAGCAGCCAAGGCGGGAGGGCAGCCGGGGAGCTGTTTTTT. Its translation is CASSQGGRAAGELFF. The rearrangement links TRBV3-1 (or the pseudogene TRBV3-2) to TRBJ2-2; 9 bases match TRBD2. Germline-derived CDR1 and CDR2 are LGHDT and YNNKEL (reference sequence). CDR3 size: 15 residues. The V segment lost 1 base and the J segment 6 bases; nucleotides outside the gene matches: 3.

The chain recombines TRBV5-1 with TRBJ2-7, with 11 positions matching TRBD1. This CDR3 is built from 18 residues. Germline V lookup: CDR1 SGHRS, CDR2 YFSETQ. Trimming took 4 bases from V and 2 from J; bases not matched to a gene: 14. CDR3 in amino acids: CASSKDRGQISAPYEQYF. The CDR3 nucleotides are TGCGCCAGCAGCAAGGACAGGGGGCAAATTTCGGCCCCCTACGAGCAGTACTTC.

This chain joins TRBV19 and TRBJ2-7, with 10 positions matching TRBD2. J lost 6 bases, V lost 4 bases, and 9 bases had no gene match. The germline gives CDR1 LNHDA, CDR2 SQIVND (reference sequence). The CDR3 extends over 15 amino acids. CDR3 loop: CASSKQLAGTPEQYF. CDR3 in DNA: TGTGCCAGTAGTAAACAACTAGCGGGGACCCCCGAGCAGTACTTC.

The chain links TRBV29-1 to TRBJ2-5, with no clear D. Between the trimmed V and J ends, which lost 1 base and 1 base, there was a span of 10 bases. This CDR3 region has 14 residues. The V gene's germline CDR1 is SQVTM and CDR2 ANQGSEA. For the CDR3, the DNA is TGCAGCGTTGAAGGGTTGCAGGTCCAAGAGACCCAGTACTTC. Protein sequence: CSVEGLQVQETQYF.

This chain links TRBV24-1 with TRBJ2-3; maybe TRBD2 (6 bases). The CDR3 is 16 residues long. CDR1 and CDR2 from the germline V gene are KGHDR and SFDVKD. V lost 0 bases and J lost 3, with 12 bases in between. Here the CDR3 DNA reads TGTGCCACCAGTGATTTGGAGTTTGGGGGGACAGATACGCAGTATTTT. Protein: CATSDLEFGGTDTQYF.

The chain combines TRBV10-3 with TRBJ2-1; 8 positions agree with TRBD2. Germline V gives CDR1 ENHRY, CDR2 SYGVKD. This CDR3 region has 16 residues. V gave up 0 bases and J gave up 8 bases; unmatched junction bases: 9. CDR3 DNA sequence: TGTGCCATCAGTGAGTCGGCGCTAGCGGGTAGGTATGAGCAGTTCTTC. Its protein product is CAISESALAGRYEQFF.

The chain carries TRBV28 and TRBJ2-2, with 11 bases matching TRBD1. V shed 6 bases and J 4 bases; nucleotides not matched to a gene: 10. This CDR3 region has 17 residues. Looked up from germline, CDR1 is MDHEN and CDR2 is SYDVKM. The CDR3 is CASRKRTGTGGTGELFF. CDR3 DNA: TGTGCCAGCAGGAAACGTACCGGGACAGGGGGCACCGGGGAGCTGTTTTTT.

This clone was recorded a few times. The chain uses TRBV18 and TRBJ1-1; D not certain. CDR1 and CDR2 (germline): KGHSH, LQKENI. The CDR3 contains 15 residues. Trimming removed 3 bases at V and 1 base at J, with 12 bases between. CDR3 loop: CASSPWEDGNTEAFF. The CDR3 DNA reads TGTGCCAGCTCACCTTGGGAGGATGGGAACACTGAAGCTTTCTTT.

The V and J genes are TRBV5-1 and TRBJ2-7; D unclear. Trimming left V 4 bases short and J 1 base short, with 9 bases between. Per the germline V gene, CDR1 is SGHRS and CDR2 is YFSETQ. This CDR3 is 13 amino acids long. In DNA, the CDR3 is TGCGCCAGCAGCGCCGACTTTTCCTACGAGCAGTACTTC. Its protein is CASSADFSYEQYF.

As for this clone: One end of the junction varies from germline; a read error may be responsible. The gene calls are TRBV11-2 and TRBJ2-1, with D possibly TRBD1 on 5 matching bases. Germline values: CDR1 SGHAT, CDR2 FQNNGV. The CDR3 is 12 amino acids. For the CDR3, the DNA is TGTGCCAGCAGCTACAGTAAGGGGCTAGGGATCTTC. The encoded protein is CASSYSKGLGIF.

This clone was recorded a few times. This chain links TRBV24-1 with TRBJ2-1; 8 bases are shared with TRBD1. The CDR3 contains 15 residues. With 5 bases clipped from V and 8 bases from J, the junction kept 10 bases outside the gene matches. The germline V gene has CDR1 KGHDR and CDR2 SFDVKD. This CDR3 reads CATSGGTGGLDEQFF. For the CDR3, the DNA is TGTGCCACCAGTGGCGGGACAGGCGGGTTGGATGAGCAGTTCTTC.

V usage is TRBV27 and J usage is TRBJ1-5; possibly TRBD1 for D (5 bases). Between the trimmed V and J ends, which lost 5 bases and 1 base, there was a span of 18 bases. This CDR3 has 17 amino acids. Per germline, CDR1 MNHEY and CDR2 SMNVEV (reference sequence). The CDR3 DNA sequence: TGTGCCAGCAGTCCTGGGGCTGGCAGGGAAAGCAATCAGCCCCAGCATTTT. It codes for CASSPGAGRESNQPQHF.

This clone was seen once. The V call is TRBV19, the J call TRBJ2-5, with D possibly being TRBD1 (5 bases). Germline V gene data show CDR1 as LNHDA and CDR2 as SQIVND (reference sequence). The CDR3 spans 16 residues. V was cut by 5 bases and J by 3 bases, with 19 bases left in between. The DNA of the CDR3 is TGTGCCAGTAGTTCGCTCCCACAGGAGAACGAAGAGACCCAGTACTTC. It specifies CASSSLPQENEETQYF. The full variable domain, completed using reference TRBV19 and TRBJ2-5, is DGGITQSPKYLFRKEGQNVTLSCEQNLNHDAMYWYRQDPGQGLRLIYYSQIVNDFQKGDIAEGYSVSREKKESFPLTVTSAQKNPTAFYLCASSSLPQENEETQYFGPGTRLLVL.

The rearrangement links TRBV6-6 to TRBJ2-7; 14 bases are a match to TRBD2. The CDR3 covers 16 residues. V dropped 4 bases and J dropped 5; count of bases not matched to a gene: 7. The V gene's germline CDR1 is MNHNY and CDR2 SVGAGI (reference sequence). Written as DNA, the CDR3 is TGTGCCAGCAGTTGGGGACTAGCGGGAGTAAAGGACGAGCAGTACTTC. Translation: CASSWGLAGVKDEQYF.

This clone was seen only once. This rearrangement joins TRBV29-1 to TRBJ2-7; the match to TRBD1 covers 11 bases. The CDR3 is 13 amino acids. CDR1 is SQVTM and CDR2 is ANQGSEA in the germline V gene. Trimming at V came to 7 bases and at J to 5 bases, leaving 7 bases not matched to a gene. CDR3 bases: TGCAGCGCCGGGACAGGGGGAGAGGACGAGCAGTACTTC. Its protein is CSAGTGGEDEQYF.

This chain connects TRBV7-2 to TRBJ2-5, with 11 bases aligning to TRBD2. This CDR3 contains 16 residues. CDR1 and CDR2 from the germline V gene are SGHTA and FQGNSA. V was pared by 5 bases and J by 3 bases, with 8 bases of the junction left unmatched. The chain's CDR3 is CASSPWGSGREETQYF. The CDR3, as DNA: TGTGCCAGCAGCCCCTGGGGTAGCGGGAGGGAAGAGACCCAGTACTTC.

This chain uses TRBV27 with TRBJ1-1; 7 bases align to TRBD1. Germline CDR1 is MNHEY and CDR2 is SMNVEV (reference sequence). Trimming took 6 bases from V and 1 from J; bases not matched to a gene: 11. The CDR3 extends over 16 amino acids. CDR3 DNA: TGTGCCAGCAGCACACAGCCAGGGGGTGGGAACACTGAAGCTTTCTTT. Its translation is CASSTQPGGGNTEAFF.

V and J are TRBV27 and TRBJ2-7; D is perhaps TRBD2 (6 bases). Germline CDR1 MNHEY, CDR2 SMNVEV (reference sequence). The CDR3 is 14 amino acids. V shed 3 bases and J shed 0 bases, with 9 bases lying between them. CDR3 sequence (DNA): TGTGCCAGCAGTTTGCGGCGGGACTCCTACGAGCAGTACTTC. Translating gives CASSLRRDSYEQYF.

The chain couples TRBV6-5 to TRBJ2-3, with 8 positions matching TRBD1. The CDR3 consists of 14 residues. The ends lost 6 bases at V and 12 bases at J; junction bases unmatched: 14. Germline V CDR1 and CDR2: MNHEY, SVGAGI. Here the CDR3 DNA reads TGTGCCAGCAGCTTCCAGACCGGGACAGGTGATCAGTATTTT. Residues: CASSFQTGTGDQYF.

The V gene is TRBV28, the J gene TRBJ2-3; TRBD2 aligns across 8 bases. J lost 5 bases, V lost 10 bases, and 8 bases had no gene match. Per the germline V gene, CDR1 is MDHEN and CDR2 is SYDVKM. This CDR3 contains 13 residues. In DNA form, the CDR3 reads TGTGCCATCCCCGGGGGGGATAGAGATACGCAGTATTTT. Translation gives CAIPGGDRDTQYF.

The V call is TRBV7-2, the J call TRBJ2-7, with 8 bases aligning to TRBD1. V was pared by 1 base and J by 4 bases, with 3 bases of the junction left unmatched. From germline, CDR1 is SGHTA and CDR2 FQGNSA. This CDR3 comprises 14 residues. CDR3 residues: CASSLGQGMYEQYF. CDR3 sequence (DNA): TGTGCCAGCAGCTTAGGACAGGGGATGTACGAGCAGTACTTC.

This chain uses TRBV9 with TRBJ1-2, with TRBD1 identical over 8 bases. The CDR3 spans 15 residues. V lost 4 bases and J lost 3; bases outside the gene matches: 8. CDR1 SGDLS and CDR2 YYNGEE come from the germline V gene. CDR3 DNA: TGTGCCAGCAGCCCCCAGATACAGGGGGACTATGGCTACACCTTC. This encodes CASSPQIQGDYGYTF.

In its sample, this clone was seen a few times. This chain links TRBV10-3 with TRBJ2-7; D perhaps matches TRBD1 (6 bases). From germline, CDR1 is ENHRY and CDR2 SYGVKD. CDR3 length: 15 residues. V lost 0 bases and J 6 bases, leaving 15 bases between the germline ends. Here the CDR3 DNA reads TGTGCCATCAGTGAGTCAAGGCAGGGGCGGGTCGAGCAGTACTTC. It yields the protein CAISESRQGRVEQYF.